This T cell receptor (beta chain) comes out of a study of T cell clones after liver transplantation. Across the whole study: HCV positivity affected three of eight recipients; the rest lacked autoimmune or viral indications.

TCRdb keeps only in-frame clones here, not all; method: immunoSEQ multiplex PCR. The data show around 76,000 clones, with 80% seen just once and 0.79% held by the top ten. This CDR3 is built from 13 residues. In germline, CDR1 is SQVTM, CDR2 ANQGSEA. V lost 3 bases to trimming and J lost 5 bases, with 12 bases between them. This specimen was CD4+ T cells from blood, taken 12 months after liver transplant. The chain joins TRBV29-1 to TRBJ2-3; D gene ambiguous. The source of this sequence is a human patient who received a liver transplant. The graft donor may have given rise to some T cells. This CDR3 reads CSVDARGKDTQYF. The CDR3 DNA is TGCAGCGTTGATGCCAGAGGTAAAGATACGCAGTATTTT.